The 20 T cell receptor beta chains listed next were all sequenced from one sample in a study of blood T cell repertoires in COVID-19. Measured with immunoSEQ multiplex PCR; TCRdb has only the in-frame clones, and not every one. The table has 100,000 or so clones, roughly 84% seen once. Source material: peripheral blood. These TCRs come from a woman aged 55-70 years with acute or convalescent COVID-19.

The rearrangement links TRBV4-3 to TRBJ1-2, with TRBD1 matching over 9 bases. Unmatched junction bases numbered 12, after V lost 4 bases and J lost 3 bases. CDR3 size: 17 residues. Germline lookup yields CDR1 LGHNA and CDR2 YSLEER. The CDR3 spells CASSLGTLTGGDYGYTF. CDR3 nucleotide sequence: TGCGCCAGCAGCCTAGGGACCCTGACAGGGGGAGACTATGGCTACACCTTC.

This chain connects TRBV11-1 to TRBJ1-6, with 8 bases matching TRBD1. The CDR3 runs to 15 residues. Germline CDR1 SGHAT, CDR2 FQDESV (reference sequence). With V trimmed by 5 bases and J by 11 bases, 11 bases remained unmatched. Here the CDR3 reads CASSRAGTGSTPLHF. In DNA, the CDR3 is TGTGCCAGCAGCCGAGCCGGGACAGGTTCGACACCCCTCCACTTT.

The chain has TRBV12-3 or TRBV12-4 and TRBJ1-5; D gene uncertain. V lost 3 bases, J lost 4 bases, and 7 bases lay in between. The CDR3 totals 13 residues. CDR3 nucleotides: TGTGCCAGCAGTTTGGGCCCGAATCAGCCCCAGCATTTT. It yields the protein CASSLGPNQPQHF.

The gene calls are TRBV6-2 or TRBV6-3 and TRBJ1-2, with D hard to call. V dropped 3 bases and J dropped 8 bases, with 10 bases sitting between them. The germline gives CDR1 MNHEY, CDR2 SVGEGT. The length of the CDR3 is 12 residues. The CDR3 is CASSYRSEGYTF. In DNA, the CDR3 is TGTGCCAGCAGTTATCGTAGCGAGGGCTACACCTTC.

Remarks on this clone: Because the CDR3's place on the DNA is in doubt, the DNA is left out and the CDR3 is given as listed by TCRdb. The V call is TRBV12-1, the J call TRBJ2-7; the table's D call of TRBD1 was not tested on the DNA. TRBV12-1 is a recognized pseudogene. The CDR3 has 14 residues if both end residues are counted. CDR3 amino acids: CASRVGQGSYEQYF.

The chain is built from TRBV5-1 and TRBJ2-3, with D possibly matching TRBD1 (6 bases). CDR1 and CDR2 from the germline V gene are SGHRS and YFSETQ. V was trimmed by 2 bases and J by 2 bases, leaving 12 bases between them. The CDR3 spans 15 residues. CDR3 coding DNA: TGCGCCAGCAGCTTTGGGCAGGGGCACACAGATACGCAGTATTTT. It translates to CASSFGQGHTDTQYF.

This chain links TRBV6-5 with TRBJ2-7; 8 nucleotides match TRBD1. The CDR3 has 15 amino acids. V lost 0 bases to trimming and J lost 3 bases; unmatched junction nucleotides: 4. The V gene's germline CDR1 is MNHEY and CDR2 SVGAGI. This CDR3 is CASSYSPTGGYEQYF. CDR3 bases: TGTGCCAGCAGTTACTCGCCAACAGGGGGCTACGAGCAGTACTTC.

The chain combines TRBV2 with TRBJ2-5, with TRBD2 as a possible D gene (5 bases). The CDR3 is 14 amino acids. Trimming removed 6 bases from V and 5 bases from J, with 16 bases in between. Germline CDR1 SNHLY, CDR2 FYNNEI. The CDR3 nucleotides are TGTGCCAGCAGATGGAATGCGGGTTCGGAGACCCAGTACTTC. Its translation is CASRWNAGSETQYF.

This chain links TRBV10-3 with TRBJ1-3; 9 nucleotides align to TRBD1. The CDR3 loop spans 12 amino acids. The germline V gene encodes CDR1 ENHRY and CDR2 SYGVKD. J gave up 6 bases and V 10 bases, and 4 bases lay outside the gene matches. CDR3 region: CASRQGENTIYF. CDR3 nucleotides: TGTGCCAGCAGACAGGGGGAAAACACCATATATTTT.

This chain links TRBV18 with TRBJ2-2; 9 bases agree with TRBD1. Germline V gene data show CDR1 as KGHSH and CDR2 as LQKENI. The CDR3 is 16 residues long. Trimming at V came to 6 bases and at J to 4 bases, leaving 9 bases not matched to a gene. CDR3 amino acids: CASSPQDRGITGELFF. The CDR3 coding sequence is TGTGCCAGCTCCCCTCAGGACAGGGGTATCACCGGGGAGCTGTTTTTT.

This chain connects TRBV5-6 to TRBJ1-3; no clear D. The CDR3 covers 14 residues. Germline values: CDR1 SGHDT, CDR2 YYEEEE. Trimming left V 4 bases short and J 6 bases short, with 14 bases between. The CDR3 region is CASSPGGRLNTIYF. In DNA form, the CDR3 reads TGTGCCAGCAGCCCAGGAGGGAGGTTAAACACCATATATTTT.

This CDR3 reads CASSLRGGGIYEQYF. CDR3 DNA: TGTGCCAGCAGCTTGAGGGGCGGGGGAATCTACGAGCAGTACTTC. This chain joins TRBV5-4 and TRBJ2-7, with TRBD2 matching 7 bases. This CDR3 region has 15 residues. Unmatched junction bases numbered 7, after V lost 1 base and J lost 3 bases. Germline CDR1 SGHNT, CDR2 YYREEE (reference sequence).

This chain joins TRBV4-2 and TRBJ2-1; 8 nucleotides line up with TRBD2. Per the germline V gene, CDR1 is LGHNA and CDR2 is YNFKEQ. The CDR3 loop spans 15 amino acids. V lost 0 bases, J lost 5 bases, and 3 bases stayed unmatched. The CDR3 loop is CASSQDAGGHNEQFF. The DNA for the CDR3 is TGTGCCAGCAGCCAAGATGCGGGGGGTCACAATGAGCAGTTCTTC.

This chain joins TRBV30 and TRBJ1-4; D possibly corresponds to TRBD1 (6 bases). Trimming cost V 3 bases and J 8 bases, with 10 bases left between them. CDR1 is GTSNPN and CDR2 is SVGIG in the germline V gene (reference sequence). The CDR3 length is 12 residues. The CDR3 DNA sequence: TGTGCCTGGAGGGAGAGGGGGGAAAAACTGTTTTTT. As protein: CAWRERGEKLFF.

The chain couples TRBV15 to TRBJ1-3, with D unclear. CDR1 and CDR2 (germline): LNHNV, YYDKDF (reference sequence). This CDR3 is built from 13 residues. Trimming shortened V by 0 bases and J by 8 bases, and 8 bases separated the two germline ends. The CDR3, as DNA: TGTGCCACCAGCAGAGATTTACGGGACACCATATATTTT. Translated, it gives CATSRDLRDTIYF.

This clone appeared a single time. The J gene is TRBJ1-2, the V gene TRBV11-3; D is ambiguous. V dropped 0 bases and J dropped 8 bases, with 16 bases sitting between them. CDR3 length: 15 residues. Germline V lookup: CDR1 SGHNT, CDR2 YENEEA. CDR3 in DNA: TGTGCCAGCAGCTTAGATAGGTCCGAGGGTCGGGGCTACACCTTC. Protein product: CASSLDRSEGRGYTF.

This clone was counted only a few times. The V and J genes are TRBV10-2 and TRBJ2-7; 12 positions match TRBD2. The CDR3 runs to 22 residues. CDR1 is WSHSY and CDR2 is SAAADI in the germline V gene. V was pared by 3 bases and J by 4 bases, with 25 bases of the junction left unmatched. CDR3 bases: TGCGCCAGCAGTGAAGGTCCCCTAGCGGGGGGGCCGGCACGACGAAAACCGTACGAGCAGTACTTC. As protein: CASSEGPLAGGPARRKPYEQYF.

The chain combines TRBV6-5 with TRBJ2-2; 7 bases fit TRBD1. Germline V gene lookup returns CDR1 MNHEY and CDR2 SVGAGI. J gave up 12 bases and V 6 bases, and 10 bases lay outside the gene matches. The CDR3 contains 13 residues. CDR3 nucleotides: TGTGCCAGCAGCTATCGGGGACAGCAGAAGCTGTTTTTT. Amino acid sequence: CASSYRGQQKLFF.

The chain links TRBV30 to TRBJ2-2, with TRBD1 matching over 7 bases. Germline CDR1 reads GTSNPN; CDR2 reads SVGIG (reference sequence). This CDR3 is built from 15 residues. J was trimmed by 5 bases and V by 5 bases; bases with no gene match: 11. The CDR3 sequence is CAWDNYRGETGELFF. CDR3 bases: TGTGCCTGGGACAACTACAGGGGCGAAACCGGGGAGCTGTTTTTT.

The chain uses TRBV3-1 (or the pseudogene TRBV3-2) and TRBJ2-7; D uncertain. The ends were cut back, 1 base at V and 5 bases at J, with 6 bases in the middle. Germline CDR1 LGHDT, CDR2 YNNKEL (reference sequence). CDR3 length: 12 residues. CDR3 amino acids: CASSQVAHEQYF. As DNA, the CDR3 is TGTGCCAGCAGCCAAGTCGCGCACGAGCAGTACTTC.